Following are 8 T cell receptor beta chains from one sample sequenced in a study of control samples from healthy donors and cancer patients. Only in-frame clones appear in the TCRdb table, and some are missing; sequencing was by immunoSEQ multiplex PCR. The data contain about 160,000 clones, roughly 90% of them singletons. The sample was blood. Receptors were obtained from a young man in good health.

CDR3: CASRGLGSGANVLTF. The CDR3 DNA follows: TGTGCCAGCAGGGGGCTTGGCTCTGGGGCCAACGTCCTGACTTTC. The rearrangement links TRBV28 to TRBJ2-6, with D possibly being TRBD1 (5 bases). CDR3 size: 15 residues. Germline lookup yields CDR1 MDHEN and CDR2 SYDVKM. V was trimmed by 6 bases and J by 0 bases, leaving 9 bases between them.

The table lists this clone with a count of one. The chain uses TRBV7-7 and TRBJ1-4, with a weak D call TRBD1 (6 bases). V dropped 9 bases and J dropped 7 bases, with 15 bases sitting between them. CDR1 and CDR2 (germline): SSHAT, FNYEAQ (reference sequence). CDR3 length equals 13 residues. The CDR3 spells CASAQGTCEKLFF. The CDR3, as DNA: TGTGCCAGTGCGCAGGGGACCTGTGAAAAACTGTTTTTT.

This clone has more than one count but fewer than ten. This chain joins TRBV11-2 and TRBJ1-2; D is possibly TRBD1 (6 bases). There are 14 residues in the CDR3. Trimming pared 0 bases from V and 8 bases from J, leaving 13 bases between. From germline, CDR1 is SGHAT and CDR2 FQNNGV. The CDR3 DNA reads TGTGCCAGCAGCTTAGAAAACAGGGTGGTGGGCTACACCTTC. It codes for CASSLENRVVGYTF. Filled out from reference TRBV11-2 and TRBJ1-2, the complete variable domain reads EAGVAQSPRYKIIEKRQSVAFWCNPISGHATLYWYQQILGQGPKLLIQFQNNGVVDDSQLPKDRFSAERLKGVDSTLKIQPAKLEDSAVYLCASSLENRVVGYTFGSGTRLTVV.

The chain employs TRBV9 and TRBJ1-1, with D unclear. The CDR3 has 15 amino acids. The V gene lost 0 bases and the J gene lost 2 bases, with 11 bases spanning the gap. Germline V gives CDR1 SGDLS, CDR2 YYNGEE. The CDR3: CASSVDGNPNTEAFF. The CDR3 bases are TGTGCCAGCAGCGTAGACGGGAACCCAAACACTGAAGCTTTCTTT.

The rearrangement joins TRBV6-5 to TRBJ1-1; a weak D match, TRBD1 (5 bases). Germline-derived CDR1 and CDR2 are MNHEY and SVGAGI. This CDR3 region has 14 residues. V was shortened by 5 bases and J by 4 bases, with 14 bases between the two germline ends. CDR3 bases: TGTGCCAGCAGTACTAATCGGGGGGGCACTGAAGCTTTCTTT. Translated: CASSTNRGGTEAFF.

The chain couples TRBV5-6 to TRBJ2-1; TRBD1 is a possible D gene (5 bases). Between the trimmed V and J ends, which lost 3 bases and 2 bases, there was a span of 6 bases. The CDR3 totals 13 residues. Germline loops: CDR1 SGHDT, CDR2 YYEEEE. CDR3 residues: CASSWGAYNEQFF. The CDR3 coding sequence is TGTGCCAGCAGCTGGGGCGCCTACAATGAGCAGTTCTTC.

J is TRBJ1-1 and V is TRBV6-6; no clear D gene. Germline CDR1 reads MNHNY; CDR2 reads SVGAGI (reference sequence). V was pared by 2 bases and J by 4 bases, with 5 bases between. The length of the CDR3 is 12 residues. CDR3 bases: TGTGCCAGCAGTTACCCCAGCACTGAAGCTTTCTTT. The encoded protein is CASSYPSTEAFF.

The chain combines TRBV6-2 or TRBV6-3 with TRBJ2-5; 8 bases agree with TRBD2. Germline V lookup: CDR1 MNHEY, CDR2 SVGEGT. CDR3 size: 14 residues. V was clipped by 5 bases and J by 4 bases; unmatched bases: 6. In DNA form, the CDR3 reads TGTGCCAGCAGTCCCCCCGGGACTAGAGAGACCCAGTACTTC. Translating gives CASSPPGTRETQYF.